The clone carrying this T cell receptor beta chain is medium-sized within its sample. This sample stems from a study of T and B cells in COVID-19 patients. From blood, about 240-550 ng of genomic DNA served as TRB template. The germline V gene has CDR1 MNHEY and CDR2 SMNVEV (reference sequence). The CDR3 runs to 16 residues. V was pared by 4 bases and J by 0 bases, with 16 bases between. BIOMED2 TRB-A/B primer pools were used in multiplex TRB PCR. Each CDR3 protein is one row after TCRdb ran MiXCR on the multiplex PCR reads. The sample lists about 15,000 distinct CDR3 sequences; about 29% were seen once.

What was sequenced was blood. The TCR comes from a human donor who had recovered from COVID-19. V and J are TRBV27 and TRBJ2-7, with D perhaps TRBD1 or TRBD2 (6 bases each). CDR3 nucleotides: TGTGCCAGCAGTTGGGGCCGGGGGCGCATCTCCTACGAGCAGTACTTC. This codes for CASSWGRGRISYEQYF.